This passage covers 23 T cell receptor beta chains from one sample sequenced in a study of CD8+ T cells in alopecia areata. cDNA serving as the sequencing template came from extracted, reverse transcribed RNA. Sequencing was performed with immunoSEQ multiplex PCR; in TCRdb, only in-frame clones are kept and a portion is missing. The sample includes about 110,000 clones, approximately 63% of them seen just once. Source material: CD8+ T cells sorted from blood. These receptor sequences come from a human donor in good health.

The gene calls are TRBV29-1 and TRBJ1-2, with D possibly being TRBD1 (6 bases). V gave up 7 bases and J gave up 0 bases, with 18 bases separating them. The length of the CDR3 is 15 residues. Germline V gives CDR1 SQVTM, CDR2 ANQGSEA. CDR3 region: CSATMGALSNYGYTF. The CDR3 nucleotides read TGCAGCGCCACGATGGGGGCTCTCTCTAACTATGGCTACACCTTC.

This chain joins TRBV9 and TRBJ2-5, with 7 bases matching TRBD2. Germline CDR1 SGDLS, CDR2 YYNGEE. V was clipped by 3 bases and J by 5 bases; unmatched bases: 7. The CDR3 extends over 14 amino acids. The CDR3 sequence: CASSAWGGAETQYF. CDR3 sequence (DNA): TGTGCCAGCAGCGCCTGGGGAGGGGCGGAGACCCAGTACTTC.

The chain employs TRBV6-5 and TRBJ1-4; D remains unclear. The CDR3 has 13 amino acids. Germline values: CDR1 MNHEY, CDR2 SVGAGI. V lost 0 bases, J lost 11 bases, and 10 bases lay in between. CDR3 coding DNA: TGTGCCAGCAGTTACTCGAGTGTCGGGAAACTGTTTTTT. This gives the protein CASSYSSVGKLFF.

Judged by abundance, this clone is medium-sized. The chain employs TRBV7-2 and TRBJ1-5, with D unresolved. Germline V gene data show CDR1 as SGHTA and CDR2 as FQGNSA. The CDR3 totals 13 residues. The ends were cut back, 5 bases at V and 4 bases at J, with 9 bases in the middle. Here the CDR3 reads CASSPDGNQPQHF. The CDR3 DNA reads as TGTGCCAGCAGCCCAGACGGTAATCAGCCCCAGCATTTT.

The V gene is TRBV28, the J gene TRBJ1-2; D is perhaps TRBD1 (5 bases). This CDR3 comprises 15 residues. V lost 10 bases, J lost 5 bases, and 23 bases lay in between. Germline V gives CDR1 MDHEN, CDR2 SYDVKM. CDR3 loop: CAIGGIGGGWYGYTF. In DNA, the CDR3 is TGTGCCATCGGGGGGATAGGCGGTGGATGGTATGGCTACACCTTC.

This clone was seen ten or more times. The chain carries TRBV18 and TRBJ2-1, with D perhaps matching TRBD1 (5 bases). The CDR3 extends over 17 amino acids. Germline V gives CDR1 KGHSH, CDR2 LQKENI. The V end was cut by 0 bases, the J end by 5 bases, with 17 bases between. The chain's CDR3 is CASSPPTSLTADNEQFF. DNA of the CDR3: TGTGCCAGCTCACCACCGACGTCCTTGACAGCCGACAATGAGCAGTTCTTC.

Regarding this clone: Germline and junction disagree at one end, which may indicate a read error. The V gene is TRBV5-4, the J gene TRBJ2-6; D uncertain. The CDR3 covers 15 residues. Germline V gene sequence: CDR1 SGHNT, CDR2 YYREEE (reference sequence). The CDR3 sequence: CASSQDSGGANVLTF. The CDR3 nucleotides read TGCGCCAGCAGCCAAGATTCGGGTGGGGCCAACGTCCTGACTTTC.

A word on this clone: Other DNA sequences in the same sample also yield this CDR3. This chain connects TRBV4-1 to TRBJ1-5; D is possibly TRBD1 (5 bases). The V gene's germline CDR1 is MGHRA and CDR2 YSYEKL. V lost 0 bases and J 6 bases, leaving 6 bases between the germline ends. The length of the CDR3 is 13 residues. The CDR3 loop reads CASSQERGQPQHF. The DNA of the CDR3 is TGCGCCAGCAGCCAAGAAAGGGGTCAGCCCCAGCATTTT.

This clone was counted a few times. CDR3 DNA: TGTGCCAGCAGTTACGAGGGGGCGGGAAATGAGCAGTTCTTC. It is translated as CASSYEGAGNEQFF. The chain couples TRBV6-5 to TRBJ2-1; the D gene is possibly TRBD1 (7 bases). The CDR3 runs 14 residues. Deletions cut 2 bases from V and 7 bases from J, with 12 bases between. Germline lookup yields CDR1 MNHEY and CDR2 SVGAGI.

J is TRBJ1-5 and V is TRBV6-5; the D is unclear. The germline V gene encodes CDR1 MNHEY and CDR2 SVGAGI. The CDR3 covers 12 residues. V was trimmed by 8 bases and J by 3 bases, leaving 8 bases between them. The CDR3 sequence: CASGGLNQPQHF. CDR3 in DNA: TGTGCCAGCGGTGGACTCAATCAGCCCCAGCATTTT.

The chain's CDR3 is CASTGVHNEQFF. In DNA form, the CDR3 reads TGTGCCAGCACCGGCGTGCACAATGAGCAGTTCTTC. The rearrangement uses TRBV25-1 and TRBJ2-1; D call uncertain. Germline CDR1 and CDR2: MGHDK and SYGVNS. Trimming stripped 7 bases from V and 5 bases from J, with 9 bases between. This CDR3 comprises 12 residues.

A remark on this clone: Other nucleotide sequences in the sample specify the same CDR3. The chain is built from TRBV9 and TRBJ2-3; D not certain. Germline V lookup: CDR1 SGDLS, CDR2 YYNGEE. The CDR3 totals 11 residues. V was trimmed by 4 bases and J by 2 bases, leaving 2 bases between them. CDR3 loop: CASSYTDTQYF. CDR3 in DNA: TGTGCCAGCAGCTACACAGATACGCAGTATTTT. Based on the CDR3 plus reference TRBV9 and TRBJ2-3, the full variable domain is DSGVTQTPKHLITATGQRVTLRCSPRSGDLSVYWYQQSLDQGLQFLIQYYNGEERAKGNILERFSAQQFPDLHSELNLSSLELGDSALYFCASSYTDTQYFGPGTRLTVL.

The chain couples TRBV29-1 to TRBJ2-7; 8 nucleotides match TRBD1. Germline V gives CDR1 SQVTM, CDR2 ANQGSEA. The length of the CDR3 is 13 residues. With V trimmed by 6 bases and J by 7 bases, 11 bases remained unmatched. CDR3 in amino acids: CSVIGTGMGEQYF. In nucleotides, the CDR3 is TGCAGCGTCATAGGGACAGGAATGGGAGAGCAGTACTTC.

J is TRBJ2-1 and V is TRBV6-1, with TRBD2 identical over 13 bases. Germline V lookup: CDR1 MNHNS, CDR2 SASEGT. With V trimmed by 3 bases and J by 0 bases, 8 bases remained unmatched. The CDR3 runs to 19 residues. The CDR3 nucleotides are TGTGCCAGCAGTGACAGACTAGCGGGGGGACCTAGCTCCTACAATGAGCAGTTCTTC. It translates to CASSDRLAGGPSSYNEQFF.

As DNA, the CDR3 is TGTGCCTGGAGGGTCGCACTAGGGACCGACTACGAGCAGTACTTC. Protein sequence: CAWRVALGTDYEQYF. The chain joins TRBV30 to TRBJ2-7, with D possibly being TRBD1 or TRBD2 (5 bases each). V was trimmed by 3 bases and J by 3 bases, leaving 18 bases between them. The V gene's germline CDR1 is GTSNPN and CDR2 SVGIG (reference sequence). The CDR3 length is 15 residues.

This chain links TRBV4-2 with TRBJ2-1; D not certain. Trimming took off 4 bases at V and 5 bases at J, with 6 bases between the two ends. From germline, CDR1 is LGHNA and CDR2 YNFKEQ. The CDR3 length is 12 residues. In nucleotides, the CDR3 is TGTGCCAGCAGCCCCTCTAACAATGAGCAGTTCTTC. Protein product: CASSPSNNEQFF.

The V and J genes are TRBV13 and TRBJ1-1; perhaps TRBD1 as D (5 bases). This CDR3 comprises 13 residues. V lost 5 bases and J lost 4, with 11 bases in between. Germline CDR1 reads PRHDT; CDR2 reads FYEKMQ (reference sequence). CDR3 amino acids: CASSPKGSTEAFF. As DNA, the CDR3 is TGTGCCAGCAGCCCCAAGGGGAGCACTGAAGCTTTCTTT.

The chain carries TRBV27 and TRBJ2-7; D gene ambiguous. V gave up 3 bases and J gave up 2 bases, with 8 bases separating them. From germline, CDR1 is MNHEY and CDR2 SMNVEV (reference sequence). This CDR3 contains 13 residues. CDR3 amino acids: CASSLGRTYEQYF. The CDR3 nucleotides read TGTGCCAGCAGTTTGGGCAGGACCTACGAGCAGTACTTC.

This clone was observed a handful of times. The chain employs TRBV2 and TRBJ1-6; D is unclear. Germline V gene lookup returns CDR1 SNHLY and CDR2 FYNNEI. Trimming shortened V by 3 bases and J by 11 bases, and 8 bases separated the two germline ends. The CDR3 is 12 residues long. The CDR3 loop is CASSEFATPLHF. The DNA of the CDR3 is TGTGCCAGCAGTGAGTTCGCGACACCCCTCCACTTT.

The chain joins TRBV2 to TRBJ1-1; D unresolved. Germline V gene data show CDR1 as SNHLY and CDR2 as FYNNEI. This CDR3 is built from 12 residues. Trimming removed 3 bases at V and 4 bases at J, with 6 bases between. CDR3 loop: CASSDESTEAFF. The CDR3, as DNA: TGTGCCAGCAGTGACGAGAGCACTGAAGCTTTCTTT.

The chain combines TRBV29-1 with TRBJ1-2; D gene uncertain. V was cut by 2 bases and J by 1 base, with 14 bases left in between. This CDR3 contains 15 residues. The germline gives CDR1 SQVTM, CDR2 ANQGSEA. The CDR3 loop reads CSVERASRINYGYTF. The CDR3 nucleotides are TGCAGCGTTGAAAGAGCGAGCCGGATTAACTATGGCTACACCTTC.

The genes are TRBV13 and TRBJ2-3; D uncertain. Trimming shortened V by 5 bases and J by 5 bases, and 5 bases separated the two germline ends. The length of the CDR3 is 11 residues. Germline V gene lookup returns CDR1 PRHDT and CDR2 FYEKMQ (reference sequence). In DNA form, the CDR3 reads TGTGCCAGCAGCGTTGGAGATACGCAGTATTTT. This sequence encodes CASSVGDTQYF.

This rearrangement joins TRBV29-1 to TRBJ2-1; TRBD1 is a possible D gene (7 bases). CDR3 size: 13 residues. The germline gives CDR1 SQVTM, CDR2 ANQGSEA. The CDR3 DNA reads TGCAGTCATGCAGGGGGGACGCACAATGAGCAGTTCTTC. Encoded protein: CSHAGGTHNEQFF.